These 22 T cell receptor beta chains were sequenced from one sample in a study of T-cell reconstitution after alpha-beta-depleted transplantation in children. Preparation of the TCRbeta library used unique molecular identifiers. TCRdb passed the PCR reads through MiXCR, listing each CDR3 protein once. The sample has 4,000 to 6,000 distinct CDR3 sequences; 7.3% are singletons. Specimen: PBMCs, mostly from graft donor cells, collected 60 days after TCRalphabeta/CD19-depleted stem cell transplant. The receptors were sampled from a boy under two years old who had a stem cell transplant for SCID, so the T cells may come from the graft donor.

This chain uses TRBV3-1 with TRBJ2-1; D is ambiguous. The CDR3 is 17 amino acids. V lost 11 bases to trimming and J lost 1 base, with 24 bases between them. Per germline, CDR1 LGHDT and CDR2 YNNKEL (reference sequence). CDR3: CASSHQVQWASYNEQFF. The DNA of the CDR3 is TGTGCCTCCTCCCACCAGGTCCAGTGGGCATCCTACAATGAGCAGTTCTTC.

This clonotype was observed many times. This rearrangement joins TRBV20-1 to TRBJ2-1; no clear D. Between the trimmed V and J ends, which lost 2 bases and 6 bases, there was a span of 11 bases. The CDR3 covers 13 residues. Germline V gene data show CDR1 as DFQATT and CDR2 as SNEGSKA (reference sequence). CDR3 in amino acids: CSARPGPGNEQFF. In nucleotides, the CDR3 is TGCAGTGCTAGACCGGGCCCCGGCAATGAGCAGTTCTTC.

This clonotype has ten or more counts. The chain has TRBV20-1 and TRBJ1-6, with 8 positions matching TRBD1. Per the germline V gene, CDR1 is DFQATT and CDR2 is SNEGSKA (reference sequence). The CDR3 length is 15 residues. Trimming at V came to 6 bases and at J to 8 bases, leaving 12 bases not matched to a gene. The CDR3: CSAPLGQGEDSPLHF. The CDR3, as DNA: TGCAGTGCGCCACTCGGACAGGGAGAAGATTCACCCCTCCACTTT.

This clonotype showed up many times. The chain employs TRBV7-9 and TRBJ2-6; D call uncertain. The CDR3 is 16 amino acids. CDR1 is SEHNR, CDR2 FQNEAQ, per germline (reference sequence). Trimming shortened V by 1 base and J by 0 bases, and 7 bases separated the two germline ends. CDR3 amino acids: CASSLGRPSGANVLTF. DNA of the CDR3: TGTGCCAGCAGCTTAGGACGGCCCTCTGGGGCCAACGTCCTGACTTTC.

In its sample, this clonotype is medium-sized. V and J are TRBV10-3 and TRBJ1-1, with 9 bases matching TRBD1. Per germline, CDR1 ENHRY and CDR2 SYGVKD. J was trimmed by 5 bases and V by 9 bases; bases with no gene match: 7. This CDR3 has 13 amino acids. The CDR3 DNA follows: TGTGCCATGAAGAGGGACAGGGTGACTGAAGCTTTCTTT. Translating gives CAMKRDRVTEAFF.

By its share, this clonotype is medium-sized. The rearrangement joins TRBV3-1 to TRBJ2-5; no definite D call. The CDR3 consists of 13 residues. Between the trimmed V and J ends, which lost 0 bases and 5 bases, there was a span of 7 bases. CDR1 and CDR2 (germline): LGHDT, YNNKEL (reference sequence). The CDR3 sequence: CASSQDVVETQYF. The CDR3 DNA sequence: TGTGCCAGCAGCCAAGATGTCGTGGAGACCCAGTACTTC.

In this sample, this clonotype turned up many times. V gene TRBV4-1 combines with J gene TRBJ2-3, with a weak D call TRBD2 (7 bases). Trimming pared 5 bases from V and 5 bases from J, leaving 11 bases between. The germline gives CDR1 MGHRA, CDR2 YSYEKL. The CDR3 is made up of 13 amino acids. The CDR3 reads CASSGGAGDTQYF. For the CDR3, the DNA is TGCGCCAGCAGCGGGGGGGCGGGAGATACGCAGTATTTT.

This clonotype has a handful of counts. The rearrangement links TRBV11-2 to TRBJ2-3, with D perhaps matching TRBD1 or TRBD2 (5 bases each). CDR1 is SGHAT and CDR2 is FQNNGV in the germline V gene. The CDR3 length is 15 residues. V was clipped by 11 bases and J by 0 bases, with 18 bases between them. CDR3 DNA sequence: TGTGCCTTCTGGGACGGGCCAGCTAGCACAGATACGCAGTATTTT. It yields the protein CAFWDGPASTDTQYF. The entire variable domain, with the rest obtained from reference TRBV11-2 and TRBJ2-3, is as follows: EAGVAQSPRYKIIEKRQSVAFWCNPISGHATLYWYQQILGQGPKLLIQFQNNGVVDDSQLPKDRFSAERLKGVDSTLKIQPAKLEDSAVYLCAFWDGPASTDTQYFGPGTRLTVL.

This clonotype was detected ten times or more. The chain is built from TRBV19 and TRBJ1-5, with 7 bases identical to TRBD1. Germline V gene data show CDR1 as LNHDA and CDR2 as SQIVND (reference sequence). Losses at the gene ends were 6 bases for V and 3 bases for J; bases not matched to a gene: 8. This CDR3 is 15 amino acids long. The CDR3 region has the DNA TGTGCCAGTAGCCGGAAACAGGGGTACAATCAGCCCCAGCATTTT. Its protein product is CASSRKQGYNQPQHF.

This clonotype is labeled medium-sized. CDR3 residues: CASSYSGLRSYGYTF. CDR3 bases: TGTGCCAGCAGTTATTCGGGACTGCGATCCTATGGCTACACCTTC. The chain recombines TRBV6-5 with TRBJ1-2; D is perhaps TRBD1 (5 bases). CDR3 length: 15 residues. Germline CDR1 is MNHEY and CDR2 is SVGAGI. Deletions cut 3 bases from V and 4 bases from J, with 15 bases between.

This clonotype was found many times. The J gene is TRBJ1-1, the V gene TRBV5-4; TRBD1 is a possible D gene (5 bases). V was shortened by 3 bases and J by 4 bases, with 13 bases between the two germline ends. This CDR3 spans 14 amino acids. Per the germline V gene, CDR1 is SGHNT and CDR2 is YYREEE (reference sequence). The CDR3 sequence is CASSSTSGGTEAFF. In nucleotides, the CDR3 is TGTGCCAGCAGCTCGACCAGTGGGGGCACTGAAGCTTTCTTT.

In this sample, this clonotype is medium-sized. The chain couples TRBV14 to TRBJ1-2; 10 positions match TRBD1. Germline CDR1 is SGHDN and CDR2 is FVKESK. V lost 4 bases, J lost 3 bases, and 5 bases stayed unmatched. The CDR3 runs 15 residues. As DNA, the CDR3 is TGTGCCAGCAGCCGACAGGGGGCGGATTACTATGGCTACACCTTC. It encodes CASSRQGADYYGYTF. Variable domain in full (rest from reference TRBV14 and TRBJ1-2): EAGVTQFPSHSVIEKGQTVTLRCDPISGHDNLYWYRRVMGKEIKFLLHFVKESKQDESGMPNNRFLAERTGGTYSTLKVQPAELEDSGVYFCASSRQGADYYGYTFGSGTRLTVV.

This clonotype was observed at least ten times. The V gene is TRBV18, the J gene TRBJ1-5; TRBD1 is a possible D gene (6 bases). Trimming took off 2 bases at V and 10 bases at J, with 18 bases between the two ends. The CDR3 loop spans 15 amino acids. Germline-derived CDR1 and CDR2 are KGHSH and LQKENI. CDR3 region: CASSPRTGLSCPQHF. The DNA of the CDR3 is TGTGCCAGCTCACCAAGAACAGGGCTGTCGTGTCCCCAGCATTTT.

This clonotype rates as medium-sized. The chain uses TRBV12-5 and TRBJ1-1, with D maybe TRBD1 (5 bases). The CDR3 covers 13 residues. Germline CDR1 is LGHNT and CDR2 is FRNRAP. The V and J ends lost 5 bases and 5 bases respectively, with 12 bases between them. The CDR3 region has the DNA TGTGCTAGTGGTAGCAGGGAGTTTACTGAAGCTTTCTTT. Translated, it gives CASGSREFTEAFF. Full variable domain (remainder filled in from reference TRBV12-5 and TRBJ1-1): DARVTQTPRHKVTEMGQEVTMRCQPILGHNTVFWYRQTMMQGLELLAYFRNRAPLDDSGMPKDRFSAEMPDATLATLKIQPSEPRDSAVYFCASGSREFTEAFFGQGTRLTVV.

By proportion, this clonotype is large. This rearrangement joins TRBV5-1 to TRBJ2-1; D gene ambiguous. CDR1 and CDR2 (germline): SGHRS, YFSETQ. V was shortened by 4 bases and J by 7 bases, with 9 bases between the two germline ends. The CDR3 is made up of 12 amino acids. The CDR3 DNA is TGCGCCAGCAGCGGAATTTTGAATGAGCAGTTCTTC. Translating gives CASSGILNEQFF.

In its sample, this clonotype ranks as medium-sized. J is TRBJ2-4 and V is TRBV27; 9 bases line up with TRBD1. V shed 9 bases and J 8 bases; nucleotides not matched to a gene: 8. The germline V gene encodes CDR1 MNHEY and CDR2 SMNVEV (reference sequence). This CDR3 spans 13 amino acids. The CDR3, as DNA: TGTGCCAGTGGTCCGGGACAGGGTTACATTCAGTACTTC. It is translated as CASGPGQGYIQYF.

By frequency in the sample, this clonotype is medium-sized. CDR3 in amino acids: CASSKAPTELGNTEAFF. Written as DNA, the CDR3 is TGTGCCAGCAGCAAAGCCCCGACAGAGTTAGGGAACACTGAAGCTTTCTTT. J is TRBJ1-1 and V is TRBV21-1; whether TRBD1, the table's D call, matches the DNA was not checked. TRBV21-1 is tagged as a pseudogene. The length of the CDR3 is 17 residues.

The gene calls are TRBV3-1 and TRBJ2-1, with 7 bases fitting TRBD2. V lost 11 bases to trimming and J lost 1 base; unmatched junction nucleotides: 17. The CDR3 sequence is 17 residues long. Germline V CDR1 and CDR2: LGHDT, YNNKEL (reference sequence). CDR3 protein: CACTHEGQRESYNEQFF. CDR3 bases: TGTGCCTGCACCCACGAGGGCCAGCGGGAATCCTACAATGAGCAGTTCTTC.

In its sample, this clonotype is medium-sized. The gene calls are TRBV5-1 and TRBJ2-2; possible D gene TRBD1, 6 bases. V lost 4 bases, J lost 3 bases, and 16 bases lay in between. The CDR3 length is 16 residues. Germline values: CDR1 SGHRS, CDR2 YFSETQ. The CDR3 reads CASSLPRTVYTGELFF. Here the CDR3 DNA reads TGCGCCAGCAGCCTACCTCGGACAGTGTACACCGGGGAGCTGTTTTTT.

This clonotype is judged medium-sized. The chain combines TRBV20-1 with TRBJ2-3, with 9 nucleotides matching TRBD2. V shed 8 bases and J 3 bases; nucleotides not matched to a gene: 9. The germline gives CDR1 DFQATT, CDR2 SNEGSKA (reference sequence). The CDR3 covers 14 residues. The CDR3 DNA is TGCAGTATTATTCTAGCGGGGCTAACAGATACGCAGTATTTT. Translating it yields CSIILAGLTDTQYF.

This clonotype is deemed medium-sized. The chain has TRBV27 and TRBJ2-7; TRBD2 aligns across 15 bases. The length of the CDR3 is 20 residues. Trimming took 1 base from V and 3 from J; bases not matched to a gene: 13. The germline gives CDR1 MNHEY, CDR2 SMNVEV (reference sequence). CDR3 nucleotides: TGTGCCAGCAGTTTATGGGGCCACGGACTAGCGGGGGGGCCGCTCTACGAGCAGTACTTC. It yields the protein CASSLWGHGLAGGPLYEQYF.

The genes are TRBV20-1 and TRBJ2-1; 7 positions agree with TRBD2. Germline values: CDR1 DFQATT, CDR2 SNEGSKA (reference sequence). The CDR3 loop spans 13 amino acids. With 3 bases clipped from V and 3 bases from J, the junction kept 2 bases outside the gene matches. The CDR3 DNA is TGCAGTGCTAGCGGGGGGTACTACAATGAGCAGTTCTTC. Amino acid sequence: CSASGGYYNEQFF.